The 23 T cell receptor beta chains below come from one sample, sequenced in a study of T cells expressing NK-cell markers. Reanalyzing the 5' RACE reads, TCRdb keeps one entry per CDR3 protein, without DNA. Its listing shows about 160,000 distinct CDR3 sequences. Sequencing input: blood T cells: a sorted CD56 or NKG2C T cell subset, CD4+ or CD8+ T cells, or bulk PBMC T cells (not recorded which). The receptors derive from a man aged 18 to 69 in good health.

V is TRBV10-3 and J is TRBJ2-7; TCRdb indicates TRBD1, and absent DNA this call remains unverified. CDR3 size: 13 residues. Germline values: CDR1 ENHRY, CDR2 SYGVKD. The CDR3 spells CAISWAGAYEQYF.

The V call is TRBV21-1, the J call TRBJ2-1; TCRdb returns TRBD1, unconfirmable since there is no DNA. TRBV21-1 is a listed pseudogene. The CDR3 is 15 residues long. The CDR3 loop reads CASSRDRDRLEEQFF.

The chain employs TRBV5-4 and TRBJ2-7; no DNA is available, so the TRBD1 call from TCRdb remains unchecked. CDR3 size: 16 residues. CDR1 SGHNT and CDR2 YYREEE come from the germline V gene (reference sequence). CDR3 amino acids: CASRTTGTGAYYEQYF.

The chain links TRBV5-1 to TRBJ1-2; the TCRdb D gene call, TRBD1, has no DNA to confirm it. The CDR3 is made up of 15 amino acids. CDR1 and CDR2 from the germline V gene are SGHRS and YFSETQ. CDR3 sequence: CASSPLQGARDGYTF.

This sequence joins TRBV7-9 and TRBJ2-3. From germline, CDR1 is SEHNR and CDR2 FQNEAQ (reference sequence). This CDR3 is 15 amino acids long. The CDR3 protein is CASSLGQASTDTQYF. Based on the CDR3 plus reference TRBV7-9 and TRBJ2-3, the full variable domain is DTGVSQNPRHKITKRGQNVTFRCDPISEHNRLYWYRQTLGQGPEFLTYFQNEAQLEKSRLLSDRFSAERPKGSFSTLEIQRTEQGDSAMYLCASSLGQASTDTQYFGPGTRLTVL.

The V call is TRBV19, the J call TRBJ2-1. CDR3 length: 13 amino acids. Germline lookup yields CDR1 LNHDA and CDR2 SQIVND (reference sequence). The CDR3 is CASSIDQENEQFF.

The chain uses TRBV29-1 and TRBJ1-1; TCRdb returns TRBD1, unconfirmable since there is no DNA. CDR1 is SQVTM, CDR2 ANQGSEA, per germline. The CDR3 length is 15 residues. This CDR3 reads CSVEEVGAMNTEAFF.

The rearrangement links TRBV6-4 to TRBJ2-1; TCRdb designates TRBD1, a call that cannot be tested without DNA. CDR1 is MRHNA, CDR2 SNTAGT, per germline. This CDR3 has 16 residues. CDR3 amino acids: CASTEACGVRGDEQFF.

This chain connects TRBV28 to TRBJ1-1; lacking DNA, the TRBD1 call made by TCRdb goes unchecked. Germline V gene data show CDR1 as MDHEN and CDR2 as SYDVKM. The CDR3 has 17 residues. The CDR3 is CASSNVVGSRGDTEAFF.

This chain links TRBV5-4 with TRBJ2-5; the TCRdb D gene call, TRBD1, has no DNA to confirm it. From germline, CDR1 is SGHNT and CDR2 YYREEE (reference sequence). The length of the CDR3 is 15 residues. Here the CDR3 reads CASSFFGQGQETQYF.

The chain recombines TRBV7-7 with TRBJ2-5; checking the TCRdb D call of TRBD1 is not possible without DNA. This CDR3 region has 13 residues. Germline-derived CDR1 and CDR2 are SSHAT and FNYEAQ (reference sequence). The CDR3 sequence: CASSRGLFETQYF. The variable domain in full, with the rest retrieved from reference TRBV7-7 and TRBJ2-5, is GAGVSQSPRYKVTKRGQDVTLRCDPISSHATLYWYQQALGQGPEFLTYFNYEAQPDKSGLPSDRFSAERPEGSISTLTIQRTEQRDSAMYRCASSRGLFETQYFGPGTRLLVL.

V is TRBV28 and J is TRBJ2-6. The CDR3 consists of 13 residues. Germline V gene lookup returns CDR1 MDHEN and CDR2 SYDVKM. CDR3: CASGNSGANVLTF. The full variable domain, in which reference TRBV28 and TRBJ2-6 provide the parts outside the CDR3, is DVKVTQSSRYLVKRTGEKVFLECVQDMDHENMFWYRQDPGLGLRLIYFSYDVKMKEKGDIPEGYSVSREKKERFSLILESASTNQTSMYLCASGNSGANVLTFGAGSRLTVL.

The rearrangement joins TRBV5-6 to TRBJ1-2; checking the TCRdb D call of TRBD1 is not possible without DNA. The CDR3 has 13 residues. Per the germline V gene, CDR1 is SGHDT and CDR2 is YYEEEE. The CDR3 sequence: CASSPRRGLGYTF.

CDR3 protein: CASSYAGSDQPQHF. The V gene is TRBV6-2 or TRBV6-3, the J gene TRBJ1-5; TCRdb names TRBD1, which stays unverified in the absence of DNA. Germline V gene sequence: CDR1 MNHEY, CDR2 SVGEGT. The CDR3 runs 14 residues.

The V gene is TRBV20-1, the J gene TRBJ1-4. CDR3 length equals 11 residues. Germline CDR1 reads DFQATT; CDR2 reads SNEGSKA (reference sequence). The CDR3 sequence: CSARVVEKLFF.

The rearrangement links TRBV11-2 to TRBJ2-7; without DNA, the TCRdb call of TRBD1 cannot be checked. The V gene's germline CDR1 is SGHAT and CDR2 FQNNGV. The CDR3 sequence is 15 residues long. CDR3 protein: CASSLAGWQGYEQYF.

This chain links TRBV13 with TRBJ1-2; TCRdb names TRBD1, which stays unverified in the absence of DNA. CDR1 and CDR2 (germline): PRHDT, FYEKMQ (reference sequence). The CDR3 totals 17 residues. This chain's CDR3 is CASSLYGTGGGTMGYTF.

The rearrangement joins TRBV12-3 or TRBV12-4 to TRBJ2-1; there is no DNA to check the TCRdb D call of TRBD1. The CDR3 extends over 15 amino acids. CDR3 sequence: CASSTGTGRANEQFF.

This chain links TRBV3-1 with TRBJ1-2; the D call of TRBD1 rests on TCRdb alone, since no DNA is present to check it. Germline-derived CDR1 and CDR2 are LGHDT and YNNKEL (reference sequence). The CDR3 sequence is 14 residues long. CDR3 in amino acids: CASSLKAGVYGYTF.

V gene TRBV11-3 combines with J gene TRBJ2-1; TCRdb lists TRBD1, though no DNA is available to test this call. The CDR3 is made up of 12 amino acids. Germline CDR1 is SGHNT and CDR2 is YENEEA. This CDR3 is CASSGDGTEQFF.

This chain joins TRBV12-3 or TRBV12-4 and TRBJ1-1; with no DNA, the TCRdb D assignment of TRBD1 cannot be verified. CDR3 length: 13 amino acids. The CDR3 region is CASRKGQGAEAFF.

The rearrangement joins TRBV28 to TRBJ2-7; TCRdb outputs TRBD1, but without DNA this stays unchecked. This CDR3 has 17 residues. Germline-derived CDR1 and CDR2 are MDHEN and SYDVKM. CDR3 sequence: CASSLPAGGQGGSEQYF.

The rearrangement joins TRBV11-2 to TRBJ2-7; lacking DNA, the TRBD1 call made by TCRdb goes unchecked. This CDR3 has 18 residues. Germline loops: CDR1 SGHAT, CDR2 FQNNGV. The CDR3 loop is CASSLTSGGAVGLYEQYF.